What follows are 6 T cell receptor beta chains derived from one specimen sequenced in a study of CD8 T cells in ankylosing spondylitis. TCRdb re-called the 5' RACE reads through MiXCR, storing one row per CDR3 protein. Altogether almost 250,000 distinct CDR3 sequences are present, about 30% being singletons, with the ten largest covering around 4%. The sample comprised blood, either unsorted or a sorted T cell fraction (not recorded which). These receptors were taken from a male donor with ankylosing spondylitis or in good health (not recorded which).

The sample holds a few counts of this clonotype. The V and J genes are TRBV3-1 and TRBJ2-7; D call uncertain. CDR3 length: 14 amino acids. Germline CDR1 LGHDT, CDR2 YNNKEL (reference sequence). With 4 bases removed from V and 7 bases from J, the gap between germline ends came to 17 bases. The CDR3 here is CASSPDSASWEQYF. Written as DNA, the CDR3 is TGTGCCAGCAGCCCAGACTCAGCGAGCTGGGAGCAGTACTTC.

The V and J genes are TRBV20-1 and TRBJ2-3; D possibly corresponds to TRBD2 (5 bases). The germline V gene encodes CDR1 DFQATT and CDR2 SNEGSKA (reference sequence). The V end was cut by 3 bases, the J end by 2 bases, with 15 bases between. This CDR3 has 15 residues. CDR3 bases: TGCAGTGCTAGGGGTGCGGGTGGTGTCACAGATACGCAGTATTTT. This encodes CSARGAGGVTDTQYF.

This clonotype has a handful of counts. The J gene is TRBJ2-1, the V gene TRBV13; no reliable D call. The CDR3 totals 16 residues. Germline CDR1 is PRHDT and CDR2 is FYEKMQ (reference sequence). The V end lost 3 bases, the J end lost 1 base, and 13 bases lay between the germline ends. Here the CDR3 reads CASSFRAGPSYNEQFF. In nucleotides, the CDR3 is TGTGCCAGCAGCTTTAGGGCAGGACCTTCCTACAATGAGCAGTTCTTC.

The chain combines TRBV20-1 with TRBJ2-2, with D possibly being TRBD2 (6 bases). V shed 6 bases and J shed 4 bases, with 12 bases lying between them. Germline CDR1 DFQATT, CDR2 SNEGSKA (reference sequence). CDR3 length equals 13 residues. CDR3 nucleotide sequence: TGCAGTGCCTGGGGGGATAGCACCGGGGAGCTGTTTTTT. It yields the protein CSAWGDSTGELFF.

The chain links TRBV20-1 to TRBJ2-7, with D tentatively TRBD2 (5 bases). The CDR3 has 14 amino acids. Deletions cut 6 bases from V and 0 bases from J, with 15 bases between. CDR1 and CDR2 (germline): DFQATT, SNEGSKA (reference sequence). CDR3 sequence (DNA): TGCAGTGCATTCCCTCCGGGGATCTCCTACGAGCAGTACTTC. Translation: CSAFPPGISYEQYF.

This clonotype was picked up one time. This chain joins TRBV7-9 and TRBJ1-1, with D maybe TRBD1 (6 bases). Per germline, CDR1 SEHNR and CDR2 FQNEAQ (reference sequence). With 1 base removed from V and 6 bases from J, the gap between germline ends came to 12 bases. This CDR3 has 14 residues. DNA for the CDR3: TGTGCCAGCAGCTTAGGGGATGGGGGGCCTGAAGCTTTCTTT. It is translated as CASSLGDGGPEAFF.